The clone carrying this T cell receptor beta chain appeared a single time. The antigen remains undetermined. Sequenced by immunoSEQ multiplex PCR; TCRdb stores in-frame clones only, minus some. The repertoire holds about 1 million clones, about 70% seen once, with roughly 1.5% in the top ten. These data belong to a study of shared clonotypes between healthy human individuals. General study results and limits: The study generally estimated greater richness for naive than memory subsets.

This receptor was identified in a young man in good health. The sample taken for sequencing was memory CD4+ T cells sorted from blood. As to subset: CD45RA-negative fraction.

The CDR3 DNA follows: TGCGCCAGCAGTGGATCCGAGAATCAGCCCCAGCATTTT. Translation gives CASSGSENQPQHF. This chain uses TRBV10-1 with TRBJ1-5; the D is unclear. The germline V gene has CDR1 WNHNN and CDR2 SYGVQD (reference sequence). Trimming removed 4 bases from V and 4 bases from J, with 8 bases in between. This CDR3 contains 13 residues.